The clone carrying this T cell receptor beta chain was seen just once. As handled by the study authors: Estimates of nucleated cell counts were drawn from the amplification of reference gene primers. The data were produced by immunoSEQ multiplex PCR, yet TCRdb's version contains in-frame clones alone and is incomplete. That table furnishes V, J and clone size, whereas the DNA furnished D and trimming. Among about 110,000 clones listed, 80% to 95% were seen once. The data were taken from a study of blood T cell repertoires in COVID-19. Study background: Sites in the United States, Italy and Spain provided acute and convalescent COVID-19 samples. PBMCs, B-cell-depleted T cells, or T cells provided the cDNA or gDNA that made up the material.

In germline, CDR1 is SGDLS, CDR2 YYNGEE. Trimming removed 0 bases from V and 4 bases from J; junction bases left unmatched: 6. The CDR3 extends over 15 amino acids. The sample taken for sequencing was peripheral blood. J is TRBJ2-5 and V is TRBV9; 7 bases fit TRBD2. The sequence derives from a woman aged 25 to 39 with acute or convalescent COVID-19. The CDR3 here is CASSVAGGVLETQYF. Written as DNA, the CDR3 is TGTGCCAGCAGCGTAGCGGGAGGCGTGTTAGAGACCCAGTACTTC.